This TCR beta chain is drawn from a study of shared clonotypes between healthy human individuals. It was across several immunoSEQ plates that each subset's genomic DNA was evenly split. Authors' analysis steps: In the immunoSEQ data, sequences were junction-only and lacked quality scores, so filtering differed. Libraries were prepared by immunoSEQ multiplex PCR; TCRdb keeps only in-frame clonotypes and omits some of them. The V and J calls and clone size were taken over from that table, and D and trimming were inferred from the DNA. This table has approximately 2,000,000 clones, 80% to 95% appearing once. Trimming took 6 bases from V and 1 from J; bases not matched to a gene: 4. CDR1 is SNHLY, CDR2 FYNNEI, per germline. The CDR3 runs to 15 residues. With respect to this clone: The antigen is unknown. This specimen includes other DNA sequences encoding the same CDR3.

General observations from the study: How much donors shared clonotypes was expected to be affected by sequencing depth. Donor scarcity curtailed the genetic and exposure-history diversity represented herein.

The source material was naive CD4+ T cells from PBMCs. Subset: CD45RA+ positively selected. This clonotype was obtained from a man between 18 and 35 years old in good health. Some clones in this sample may be carry-over from other donors' samples. The V and J genes are TRBV2 and TRBJ2-1, with 9 nucleotides matching TRBD2. CDR3 DNA: TGTGCCAGCAGCGGTAGCGGGAGATCCTACAATGAGCAGTTCTTC. It translates to CASSGSGRSYNEQFF.